This T cell receptor beta chain was profiled in a study of T cell responses to AZD1222 COVID-19 vaccine. In the case of this clone: Its antigen remains unknown.

Between the trimmed V and J ends, which lost 3 bases and 12 bases, there was a span of 11 bases. Germline loops: CDR1 SGHNT, CDR2 YENEEA. The CDR3 extends over 12 amino acids. The method was immunoSEQ multiplex PCR; TCRdb's version includes in-frame clones alone and lacks a portion of them. The data hold some 150,000 clones, with around 91% observed a single time. Study-wide findings and caveats: Clonal diversity was possibly underestimated, and white British individuals and females predominated among donors. Only five or six AZD1222 recipients were seropositive at baseline. When two AZD1222 doses had been given, Spike-specific TCR breadth and depth rose.

The V gene is TRBV11-3, the J gene TRBJ2-2, with D perhaps TRBD1 (5 bases). Sequenced here: peripheral blood, sampled on day 0 of AZD1222 vaccination. The source of this sequence is an adult in good health. CDR3 DNA: TGTGCCAGCAGCTTGAGCAAGGGGAAGCTGTTTTTT. Protein: CASSLSKGKLFF.